The next 13 T cell receptor beta chains were all read from a single sample in a study of long-term antiretroviral therapy in people with HIV. Samples were assayed with immunoSEQ v3.0 at survey level. TCRdb keeps only in-frame clones here, not all; method: immunoSEQ multiplex PCR. The data contain about 28,000 clones, roughly 96% of them seen just once; the ten biggest clones take up roughly 8%. Here the sequenced sample was unsorted PBMCs, taken more than 6 years after starting antiretroviral therapy. These receptors were obtained from a young man with HIV.

The CDR3 DNA reads as TGTGCCAGCAGTTTATCGGGACGGGTAACCCAGCAGTTCTTC. This gives the protein CASSLSGRVTQQFF. V gene TRBV27 combines with J gene TRBJ2-1; D tentatively reads TRBD1 or TRBD2 (5 bases each). CDR1 and CDR2 from the germline V gene are MNHEY and SMNVEV (reference sequence). The germline V and J ends were trimmed by 0 bases and 11 bases, with 14 bases remaining between them. The CDR3 length is 14 residues.

The chain carries TRBV5-4 and TRBJ2-3, with 8 bases lining up with TRBD2. The trim removed 3 bases at V and 0 bases at J, leaving 6 bases unmatched. Germline-derived CDR1 and CDR2 are SGHNT and YYREEE (reference sequence). There are 16 residues in the CDR3. The chain's CDR3 is CASSSPTSGSTDTQYF. The CDR3 DNA reads as TGTGCCAGCAGCTCACCCACTAGCGGTAGCACAGATACGCAGTATTTT.

The chain links TRBV7-8 to TRBJ1-1; 10 bases match TRBD1. The CDR3 contains 15 residues. CDR1 and CDR2 from the germline V gene are SGHVS and FQNEAQ. Trimming took 2 bases from V and 5 from J; bases not matched to a gene: 5. The CDR3 spells CASSLRDRGGTEAFF. CDR3 in DNA: TGTGCCAGCAGCTTAAGGGACAGGGGAGGAACTGAAGCTTTCTTT.

This clone came up once. This rearrangement joins TRBV5-1 to TRBJ2-7, with a tentative D call TRBD2 (6 bases). The CDR3 extends over 16 amino acids. From germline, CDR1 is SGHRS and CDR2 YFSETQ. V gave up 0 bases and J gave up 3 bases, with 16 bases separating them. Written as DNA, the CDR3 is TGCGCCAGCAGCTTGGCCCGGGGCGGGGCCTTCTACGAGCAGTACTTC. Translation: CASSLARGGAFYEQYF.

V and J are TRBV6-5 and TRBJ1-1, with no clear D. This CDR3 contains 12 residues. Germline CDR1 reads MNHEY; CDR2 reads SVGAGI. The CDR3 sequence: CAPRAEHTEAFF. In nucleotides, the CDR3 is TGTGCTCCCCGAGCGGAGCACACTGAAGCTTTCTTT.

The chain's CDR3 is CASRGERVSNQPQHF. Here the CDR3 DNA reads TGTGCCAGCAGGGGTGAGAGGGTTAGCAATCAGCCCCAGCATTTT. This sequence joins TRBV6-1 and TRBJ1-5, with D hard to call. V dropped 6 bases and J dropped 0 bases, with 12 bases sitting between them. Germline CDR1 MNHNS, CDR2 SASEGT. The CDR3 sequence is 15 residues long.

The chain recombines TRBV6-4 with TRBJ2-1, with TRBD2 as a possible D gene (5 bases). V lost 5 bases to trimming and J lost 4 bases, with 18 bases between them. The CDR3 spans 16 residues. Germline V gene sequence: CDR1 MRHNA, CDR2 SNTAGT. The CDR3 region is CASSPVGKSGYNEQFF. The CDR3 nucleotides are TGTGCCAGCAGTCCAGTTGGAAAGAGCGGTTACAATGAGCAGTTCTTC.

With respect to this clone: Other DNA sequences in the same sample also yield this CDR3. The V and J genes are TRBV13 and TRBJ1-1; 8 nucleotides line up with TRBD1. This CDR3 has 14 amino acids. Germline-derived CDR1 and CDR2 are PRHDT and FYEKMQ (reference sequence). The ends lost 5 bases at V and 4 bases at J; junction bases unmatched: 6. In nucleotides, the CDR3 is TGTGCCAGCAGCCTCGGACAGGGTGGCACTGAAGCTTTCTTT. Translated: CASSLGQGGTEAFF. The full variable domain, rest sourced from reference TRBV13 and TRBJ1-1, is AAGVIQSPRHLIKEKRETATLKCYPIPRHDTVYWYQQGPGQDPQFLISFYEKMQSDKGSIPDRFSAQQFSDYHSELNMSSLELGDSALYFCASSLGQGGTEAFFGQGTRLTVV.

The V call is TRBV7-2, the J call TRBJ1-6; 9 nucleotides line up with TRBD1. CDR3 length: 15 amino acids. V shed 5 bases, J shed 7 bases, and the junction held 6 bases outside the gene matches. Germline CDR1 is SGHTA and CDR2 is FQGNSA. CDR3 in amino acids: CASSRGQGRNSPLHF. The CDR3 region has the DNA TGTGCCAGCAGCCGCGGACAGGGGCGGAATTCACCCCTCCACTTT. The variable domain in full, with the rest retrieved from reference TRBV7-2 and TRBJ1-6, is GAGVSQSPSNKVTEKGKDVELRCDPISGHTALYWYRQSLGQGLEFLIYFQGNSAPDKSGLPSDRFSAERTGGSVSTLTIQRTQQEDSAVYLCASSRGQGRNSPLHFGNGTRLTVT.

The J gene is TRBJ2-7, the V gene TRBV7-2; D may be TRBD2 (5 bases). Germline V gives CDR1 SGHTA, CDR2 FQGNSA. The V gene lost 1 base and the J gene lost 2 bases, with 12 bases spanning the gap. This CDR3 spans 15 amino acids. The CDR3 reads CASSLGRRVAYEQYF. The CDR3 coding sequence is TGTGCCAGCAGCTTAGGCAGGCGGGTGGCCTACGAGCAGTACTTC.

This rearrangement joins TRBV11-2 to TRBJ2-7, with TRBD2 identical over 12 bases. J was trimmed by 5 bases and V by 5 bases; bases with no gene match: 13. Germline CDR1 and CDR2: SGHAT and FQNNGV. The CDR3 contains 17 residues. In DNA form, the CDR3 reads TGTGCCAGCAGCCTCCTCCCGCGACTAGCGGGAGTAAACGAGCAGTACTTC. It encodes CASSLLPRLAGVNEQYF.

This clone occurred a few times. The rearrangement uses TRBV5-6 and TRBJ2-1; D unresolved. Trimming stripped 1 base from V and 8 bases from J, with 13 bases between. The V gene's germline CDR1 is SGHDT and CDR2 YYEEEE. CDR3 length: 14 residues. The CDR3 coding sequence is TGTGCCAGCAGCTTGTTTATGGTGCGAGATGAGCAGTTCTTC. Encoded protein: CASSLFMVRDEQFF.

On this clone: The sample carries other DNA sequences with the same CDR3. The rearrangement uses TRBV19 and TRBJ2-7, with no clear D. V was shortened by 3 bases and J by 5 bases, with 11 bases between the two germline ends. Germline lookup yields CDR1 LNHDA and CDR2 SQIVND (reference sequence). This CDR3 spans 13 amino acids. The CDR3 region has the DNA TGTGCCAGTAGTATTGCGGACGGCGACGAGCAGTACTTC. Its protein product is CASSIADGDEQYF.